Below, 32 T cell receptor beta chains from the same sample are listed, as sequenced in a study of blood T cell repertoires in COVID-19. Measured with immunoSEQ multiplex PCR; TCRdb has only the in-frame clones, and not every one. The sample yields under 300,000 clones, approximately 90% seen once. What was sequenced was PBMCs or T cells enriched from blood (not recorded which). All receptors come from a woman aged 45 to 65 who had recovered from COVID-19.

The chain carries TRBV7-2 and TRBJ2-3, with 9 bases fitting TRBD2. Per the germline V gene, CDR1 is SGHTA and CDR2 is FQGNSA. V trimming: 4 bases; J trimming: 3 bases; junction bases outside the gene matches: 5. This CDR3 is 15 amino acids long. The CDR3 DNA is TGTGCCAGCAGCTACCGGACTAGCGAGACAGATACGCAGTATTTT. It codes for CASSYRTSETDTQYF.

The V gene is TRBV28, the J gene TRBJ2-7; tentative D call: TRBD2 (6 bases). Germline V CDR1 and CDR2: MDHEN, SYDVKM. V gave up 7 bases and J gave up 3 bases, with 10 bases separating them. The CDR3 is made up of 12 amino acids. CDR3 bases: TGTGCCAGCACGAGGGACTTCTACGAGCAGTACTTC. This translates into CASTRDFYEQYF.

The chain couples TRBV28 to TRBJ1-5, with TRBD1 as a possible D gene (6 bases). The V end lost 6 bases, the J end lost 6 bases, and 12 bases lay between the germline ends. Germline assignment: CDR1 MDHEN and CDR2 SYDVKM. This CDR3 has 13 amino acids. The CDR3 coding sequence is TGTGCCAGCAGAACAGGGAAGGTTCAGCCCCAGCATTTT. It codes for CASRTGKVQPQHF.

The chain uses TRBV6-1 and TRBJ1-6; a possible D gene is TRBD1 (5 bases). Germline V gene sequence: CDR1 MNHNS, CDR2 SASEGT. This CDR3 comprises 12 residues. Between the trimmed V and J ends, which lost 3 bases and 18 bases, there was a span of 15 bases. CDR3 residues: CASSDLRGSGHF. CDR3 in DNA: TGTGCCAGCAGTGATCTAAGGGGTTCGGGCCACTTT.

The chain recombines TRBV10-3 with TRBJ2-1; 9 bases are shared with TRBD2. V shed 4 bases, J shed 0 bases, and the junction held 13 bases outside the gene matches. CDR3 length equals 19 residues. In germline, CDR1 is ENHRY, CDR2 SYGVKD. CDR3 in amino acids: CAISAGLATYTSSYNEQFF. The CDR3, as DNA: TGTGCCATCAGTGCTGGACTAGCGACTTATACGAGCTCCTACAATGAGCAGTTCTTC.

The CDR3, as DNA: TGCAGTGCTAGTTGGGGAGGACAGCCCCAGCATTTT. It specifies CSASWGGQPQHF. This sequence joins TRBV20-1 and TRBJ1-5; D gene ambiguous. Trimming stripped 3 bases from V and 7 bases from J, with 10 bases between. Germline V lookup: CDR1 DFQATT, CDR2 SNEGSKA (reference sequence). The CDR3 covers 12 residues.

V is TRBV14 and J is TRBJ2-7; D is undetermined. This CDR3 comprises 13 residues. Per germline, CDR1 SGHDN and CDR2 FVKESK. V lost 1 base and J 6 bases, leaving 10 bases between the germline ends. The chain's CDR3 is CASSQVVIGEQYF. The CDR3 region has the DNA TGTGCCAGCAGCCAAGTGGTGATCGGCGAGCAGTACTTC.

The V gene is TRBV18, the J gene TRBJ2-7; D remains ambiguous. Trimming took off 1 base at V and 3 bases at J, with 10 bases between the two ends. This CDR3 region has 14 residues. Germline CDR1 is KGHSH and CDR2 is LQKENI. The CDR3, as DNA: TGTGCCAGCTCACCACGCGCCGCGATCTACGAGCAGTACTTC. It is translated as CASSPRAAIYEQYF.

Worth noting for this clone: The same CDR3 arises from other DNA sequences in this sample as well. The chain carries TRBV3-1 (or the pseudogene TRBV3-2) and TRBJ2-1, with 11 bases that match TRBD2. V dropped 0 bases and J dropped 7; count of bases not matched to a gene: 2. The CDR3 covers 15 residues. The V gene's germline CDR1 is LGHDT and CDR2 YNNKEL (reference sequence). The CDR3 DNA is TGTGCCAGCAGCCAAGAATGGACTAGCGGGAATGAGCAGTTCTTC. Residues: CASSQEWTSGNEQFF.

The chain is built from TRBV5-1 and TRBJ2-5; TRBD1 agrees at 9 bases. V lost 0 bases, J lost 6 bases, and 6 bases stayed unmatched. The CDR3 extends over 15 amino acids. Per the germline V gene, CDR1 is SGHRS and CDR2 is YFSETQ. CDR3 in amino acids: CASSLVTGGTQTQYF. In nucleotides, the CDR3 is TGCGCCAGCAGCTTGGTGACAGGGGGTACACAGACCCAGTACTTC.

The chain's CDR3 is CASTDRGLYEQYF. DNA for the CDR3: TGTGCCAGTACGGACAGGGGACTCTACGAGCAGTACTTC. The V gene is TRBV27, the J gene TRBJ2-7; 9 bases align to TRBD1. The V and J ends lost 9 bases and 3 bases, in that order; junction bases with no gene match: 6. Germline loops: CDR1 MNHEY, CDR2 SMNVEV (reference sequence). This CDR3 has 13 amino acids.

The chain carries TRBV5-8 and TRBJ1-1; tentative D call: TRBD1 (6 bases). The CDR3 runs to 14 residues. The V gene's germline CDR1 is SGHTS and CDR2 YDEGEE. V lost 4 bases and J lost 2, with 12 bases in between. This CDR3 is CASSGQYHNTEAFF. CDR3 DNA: TGTGCCAGCAGCGGACAGTACCATAACACTGAAGCTTTCTTT.

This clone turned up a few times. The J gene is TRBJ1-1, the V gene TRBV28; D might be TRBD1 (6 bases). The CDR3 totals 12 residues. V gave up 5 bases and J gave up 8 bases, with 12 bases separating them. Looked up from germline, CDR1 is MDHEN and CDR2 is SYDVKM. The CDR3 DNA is TGTGCCAGCAGTGTCGTGGGGGCAGAAGCTTTCTTT. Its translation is CASSVVGAEAFF.

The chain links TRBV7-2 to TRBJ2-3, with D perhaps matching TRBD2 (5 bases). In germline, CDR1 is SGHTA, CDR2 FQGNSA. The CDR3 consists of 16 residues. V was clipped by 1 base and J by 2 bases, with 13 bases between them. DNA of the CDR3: TGTGCCAGCAGCTTAGGGCAGCGGCGGATCACAGATACGCAGTATTTT. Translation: CASSLGQRRITDTQYF. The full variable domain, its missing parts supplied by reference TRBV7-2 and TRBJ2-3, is GAGVSQSPSNKVTEKGKDVELRCDPISGHTALYWYRQSLGQGLEFLIYFQGNSAPDKSGLPSDRFSAERTGGSVSTLTIQRTQQEDSAVYLCASSLGQRRITDTQYFGPGTRLTVL.

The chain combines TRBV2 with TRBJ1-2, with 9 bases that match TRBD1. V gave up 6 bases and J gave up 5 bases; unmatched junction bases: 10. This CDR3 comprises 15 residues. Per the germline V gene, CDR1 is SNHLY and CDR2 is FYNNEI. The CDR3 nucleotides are TGTGCCAGCAGGCGGACAGGGGTTATGTTTTATGGCTACACCTTC. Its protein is CASRRTGVMFYGYTF.

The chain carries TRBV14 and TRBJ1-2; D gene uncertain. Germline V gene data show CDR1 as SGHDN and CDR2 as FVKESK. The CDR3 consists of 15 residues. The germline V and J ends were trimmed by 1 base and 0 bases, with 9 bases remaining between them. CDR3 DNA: TGTGCCAGCAGCCAAGGGTACAGCCCTAACTATGGCTACACCTTC. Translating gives CASSQGYSPNYGYTF.

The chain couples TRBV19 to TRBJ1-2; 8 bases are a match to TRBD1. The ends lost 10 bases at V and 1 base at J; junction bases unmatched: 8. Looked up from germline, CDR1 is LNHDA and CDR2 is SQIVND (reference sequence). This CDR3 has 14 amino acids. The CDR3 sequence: CAITGTGLNYGYTF. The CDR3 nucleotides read TGTGCCATTACCGGGACAGGACTTAACTATGGCTACACCTTC.

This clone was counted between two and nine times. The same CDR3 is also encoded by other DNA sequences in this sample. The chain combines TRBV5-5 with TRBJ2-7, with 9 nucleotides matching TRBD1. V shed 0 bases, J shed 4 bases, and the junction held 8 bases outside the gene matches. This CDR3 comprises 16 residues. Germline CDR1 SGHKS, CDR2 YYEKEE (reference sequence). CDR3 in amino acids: CASSLGADRGIYEQYF. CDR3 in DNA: TGTGCCAGCAGCTTGGGAGCCGACAGGGGGATATACGAGCAGTACTTC.

CDR3 residues: CATSRAATGDQPQHF. In nucleotides, the CDR3 is TGTGCCACCAGCAGAGCCGCGACAGGGGATCAGCCCCAGCATTTT. The chain employs TRBV15 and TRBJ1-5; 8 nucleotides agree with TRBD1. Looked up from germline, CDR1 is LNHNV and CDR2 is YYDKDF (reference sequence). J lost 5 bases, V lost 1 base, and 4 bases had no gene match. This CDR3 has 15 amino acids. The entire variable domain, with the rest obtained from reference TRBV15 and TRBJ1-5, is as follows: DAMVIQNPRYQVTQFGKPVTLSCSQTLNHNVMYWYQQKSSQAPKLLFHYYDKDFNNEADTPDNFQSRRPNTSFCFLDIRSPGLGDTAMYLCATSRAATGDQPQHFGDGTRLSIL.

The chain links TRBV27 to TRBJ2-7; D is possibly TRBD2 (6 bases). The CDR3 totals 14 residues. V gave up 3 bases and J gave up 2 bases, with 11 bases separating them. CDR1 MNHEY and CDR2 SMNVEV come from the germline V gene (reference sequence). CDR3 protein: CASSFPGRPYEQYF. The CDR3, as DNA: TGTGCCAGCAGTTTCCCCGGGAGACCCTACGAGCAGTACTTC.

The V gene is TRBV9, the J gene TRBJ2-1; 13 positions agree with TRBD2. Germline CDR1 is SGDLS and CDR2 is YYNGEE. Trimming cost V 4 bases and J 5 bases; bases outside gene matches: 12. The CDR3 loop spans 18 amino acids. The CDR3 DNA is TGTGCCAGCAGCCCCAGGACTAGCGGGAGAGTGGGGGACAATGAGCAGTTCTTC. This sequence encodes CASSPRTSGRVGDNEQFF.

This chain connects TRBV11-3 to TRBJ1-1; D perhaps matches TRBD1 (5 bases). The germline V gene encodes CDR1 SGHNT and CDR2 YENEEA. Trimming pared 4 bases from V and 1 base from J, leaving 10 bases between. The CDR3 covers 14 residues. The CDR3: CASSSGLQNTEAFF. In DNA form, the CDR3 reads TGTGCCAGCAGCTCGGGACTTCAGAACACTGAAGCTTTCTTT.

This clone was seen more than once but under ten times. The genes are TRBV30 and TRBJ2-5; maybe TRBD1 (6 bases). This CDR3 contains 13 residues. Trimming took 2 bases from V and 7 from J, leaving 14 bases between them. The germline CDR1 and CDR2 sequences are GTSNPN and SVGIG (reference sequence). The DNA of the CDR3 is TGTGCCTGGAGTACAGGGTCTGTCGGGACCCAGTACTTC. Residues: CAWSTGSVGTQYF.

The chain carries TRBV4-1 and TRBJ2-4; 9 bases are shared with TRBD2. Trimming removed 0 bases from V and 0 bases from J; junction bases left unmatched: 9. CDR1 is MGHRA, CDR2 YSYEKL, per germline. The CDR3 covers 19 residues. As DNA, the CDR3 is TGCGCCAGCAGCCAAGATTCGGGGAGACTAGCGGTAGCCAAAAACATTCAGTACTTC. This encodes CASSQDSGRLAVAKNIQYF.

Written as DNA, the CDR3 is TGTGCCAGCAGCCAAGAGTCTAGATCCTACGAGCAGTACTTC. Encoded protein: CASSQESRSYEQYF. J is TRBJ2-7 and V is TRBV4-2; no clear D. CDR3 length equals 14 residues. Germline V gives CDR1 LGHNA, CDR2 YNFKEQ. Trimming left V 0 bases short and J 1 base short, with 7 bases between.

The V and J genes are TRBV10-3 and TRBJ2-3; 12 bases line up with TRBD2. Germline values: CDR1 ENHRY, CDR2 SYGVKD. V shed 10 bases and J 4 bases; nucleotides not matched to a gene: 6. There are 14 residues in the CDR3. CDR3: CATATSGSSDTQYF. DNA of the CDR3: TGTGCCACGGCGACTAGCGGGAGCTCAGATACGCAGTATTTT.

In DNA, the CDR3 is TGTGCCAGCACGCGGGGGGGGCCCACAGATACGCAGTATTTT. It translates to CASTRGGPTDTQYF. The V gene is TRBV9, the J gene TRBJ2-3, with 9 bases fitting TRBD2. V lost 6 bases, J lost 2 bases, and 4 bases stayed unmatched. This CDR3 is 14 amino acids long. CDR1 is SGDLS and CDR2 is YYNGEE in the germline V gene. The entire variable domain, with the rest obtained from reference TRBV9 and TRBJ2-3, is as follows: DSGVTQTPKHLITATGQRVTLRCSPRSGDLSVYWYQQSLDQGLQFLIQYYNGEERAKGNILERFSAQQFPDLHSELNLSSLELGDSALYFCASTRGGPTDTQYFGPGTRLTVL.

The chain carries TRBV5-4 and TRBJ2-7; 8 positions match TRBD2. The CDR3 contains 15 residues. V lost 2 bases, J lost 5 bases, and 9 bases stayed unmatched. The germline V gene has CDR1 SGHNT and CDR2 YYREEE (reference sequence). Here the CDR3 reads CASSLTSGSMNEQYF. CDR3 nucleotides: TGTGCCAGCAGCTTAACAAGCGGGAGTATGAACGAGCAGTACTTC. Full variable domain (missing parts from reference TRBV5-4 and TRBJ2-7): ETGVTQSPTHLIKTRGQQVTLRCSSQSGHNTVSWYQQALGQGPQFIFQYYREEENGRGNFPPRFSGLQFPNYSSELNVNALELDDSALYLCASSLTSGSMNEQYFGPGTRLTVT.

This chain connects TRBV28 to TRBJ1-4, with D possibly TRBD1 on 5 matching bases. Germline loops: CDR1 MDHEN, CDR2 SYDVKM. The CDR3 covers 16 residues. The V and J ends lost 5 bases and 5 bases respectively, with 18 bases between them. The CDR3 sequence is CASSPPRQGDNEKLFF. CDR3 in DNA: TGTGCCAGCAGTCCCCCCCGGCAGGGCGACAATGAAAAACTGTTTTTT.

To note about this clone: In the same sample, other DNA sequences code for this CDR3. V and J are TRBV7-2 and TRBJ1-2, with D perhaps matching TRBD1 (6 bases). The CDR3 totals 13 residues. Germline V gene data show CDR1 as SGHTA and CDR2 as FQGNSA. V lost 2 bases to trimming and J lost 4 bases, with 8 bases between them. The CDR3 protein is CASSLQGFYGYTF. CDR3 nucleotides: TGTGCCAGCAGCTTACAGGGGTTCTATGGCTACACCTTC.

The CDR3 region is CASTLNAGQGTDTQYF. The CDR3 DNA follows: TGTGCCAGCACCCTAAACGCGGGACAGGGGACAGATACGCAGTATTTT. The rearrangement joins TRBV27 to TRBJ2-3; TRBD1 matches at 10 bases. Looked up from germline, CDR1 is MNHEY and CDR2 is SMNVEV (reference sequence). The length of the CDR3 is 16 residues. Trimming removed 7 bases from V and 3 bases from J; junction bases left unmatched: 10.

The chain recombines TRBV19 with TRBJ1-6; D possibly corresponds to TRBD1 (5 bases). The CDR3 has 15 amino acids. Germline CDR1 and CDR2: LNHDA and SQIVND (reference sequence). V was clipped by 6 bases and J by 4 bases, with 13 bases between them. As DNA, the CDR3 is TGTGCCAGTAGAAAACCTCAGGGTTATAATTCACCCCTCCACTTT. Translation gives CASRKPQGYNSPLHF.